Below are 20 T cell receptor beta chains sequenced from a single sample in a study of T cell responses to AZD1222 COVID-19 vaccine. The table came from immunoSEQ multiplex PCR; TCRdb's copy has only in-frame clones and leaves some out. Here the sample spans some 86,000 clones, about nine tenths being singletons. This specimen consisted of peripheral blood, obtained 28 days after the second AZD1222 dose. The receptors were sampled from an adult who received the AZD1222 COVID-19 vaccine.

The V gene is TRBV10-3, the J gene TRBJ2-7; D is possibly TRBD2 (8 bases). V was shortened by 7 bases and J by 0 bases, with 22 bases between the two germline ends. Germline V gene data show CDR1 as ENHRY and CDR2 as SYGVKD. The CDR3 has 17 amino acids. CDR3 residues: CAITRGGDSLASYEQYF. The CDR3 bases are TGTGCCATCACCCGGGGGGGGGACAGCCTTGCCTCCTACGAGCAGTACTTC.

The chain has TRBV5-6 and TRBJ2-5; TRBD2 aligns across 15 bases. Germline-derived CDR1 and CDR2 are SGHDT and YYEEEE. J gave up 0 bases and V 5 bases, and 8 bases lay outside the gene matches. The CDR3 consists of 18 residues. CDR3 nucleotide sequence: TGTGCCAGCAGTGAACCCGGGACTAGCGGGGGGTACCAAGAGACCCAGTACTTC. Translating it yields CASSEPGTSGGYQETQYF.

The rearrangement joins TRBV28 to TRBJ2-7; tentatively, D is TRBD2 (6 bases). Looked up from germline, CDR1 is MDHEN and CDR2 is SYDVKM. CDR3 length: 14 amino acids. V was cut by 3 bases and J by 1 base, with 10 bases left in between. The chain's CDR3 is CASSLGRRSYEQYF. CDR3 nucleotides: TGTGCCAGCAGTTTGGGGAGGCGTTCCTACGAGCAGTACTTC.

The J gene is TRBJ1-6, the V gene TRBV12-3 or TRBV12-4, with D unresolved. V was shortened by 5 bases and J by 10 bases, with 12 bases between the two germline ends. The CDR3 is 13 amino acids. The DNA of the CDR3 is TGTGCCAGCAGTCTCGGCTCGGCCTCACCCCTCCACTTT. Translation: CASSLGSASPLHF.

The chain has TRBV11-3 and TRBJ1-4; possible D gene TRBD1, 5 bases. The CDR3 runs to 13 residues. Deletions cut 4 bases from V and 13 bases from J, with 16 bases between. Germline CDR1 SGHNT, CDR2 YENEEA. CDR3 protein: CASSSPPLGGLFF. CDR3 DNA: TGTGCCAGCAGCTCCCCACCTCTGGGGGGACTGTTTTTT.

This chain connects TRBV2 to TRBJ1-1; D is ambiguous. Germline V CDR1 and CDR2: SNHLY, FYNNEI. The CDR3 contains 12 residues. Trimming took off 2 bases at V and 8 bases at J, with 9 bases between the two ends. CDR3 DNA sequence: TGTGCCAGCAGTGAACCCCCCCAGGAAGCTTTCTTT. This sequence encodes CASSEPPQEAFF.

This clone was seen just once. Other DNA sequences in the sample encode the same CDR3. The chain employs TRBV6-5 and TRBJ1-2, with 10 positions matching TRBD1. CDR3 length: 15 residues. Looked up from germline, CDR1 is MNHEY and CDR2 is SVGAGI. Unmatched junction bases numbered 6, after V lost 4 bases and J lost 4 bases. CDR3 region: CASSFPGQGTYGYTF. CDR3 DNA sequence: TGTGCCAGCAGTTTTCCGGGACAGGGGACCTATGGCTACACCTTC.

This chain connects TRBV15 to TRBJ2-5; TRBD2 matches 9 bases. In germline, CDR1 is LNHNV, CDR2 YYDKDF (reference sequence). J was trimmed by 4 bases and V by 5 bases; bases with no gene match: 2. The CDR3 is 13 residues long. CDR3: CATSEGLAETQYF. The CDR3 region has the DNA TGTGCCACCAGCGAGGGACTAGCAGAGACCCAGTACTTC.

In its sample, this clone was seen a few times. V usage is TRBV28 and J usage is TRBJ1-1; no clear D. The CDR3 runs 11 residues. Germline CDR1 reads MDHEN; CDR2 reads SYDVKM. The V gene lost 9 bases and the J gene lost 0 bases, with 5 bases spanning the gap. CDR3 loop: CASIMNTEAFF. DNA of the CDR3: TGTGCCAGTATAATGAACACTGAAGCTTTCTTT.

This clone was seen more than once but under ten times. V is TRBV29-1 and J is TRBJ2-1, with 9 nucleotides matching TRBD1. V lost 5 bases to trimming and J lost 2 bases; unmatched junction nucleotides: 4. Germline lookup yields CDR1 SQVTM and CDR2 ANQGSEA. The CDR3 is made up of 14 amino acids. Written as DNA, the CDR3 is TGCAGCGTTCTACGGGACAGGGCCTACAATGAGCAGTTCTTC. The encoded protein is CSVLRDRAYNEQFF.

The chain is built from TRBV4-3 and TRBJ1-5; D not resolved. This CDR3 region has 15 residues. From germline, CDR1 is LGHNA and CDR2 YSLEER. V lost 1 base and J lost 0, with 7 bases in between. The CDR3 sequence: CASSQALSSNQPQHF. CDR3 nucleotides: TGCGCCAGCAGCCAAGCTTTGAGTAGCAATCAGCCCCAGCATTTT.

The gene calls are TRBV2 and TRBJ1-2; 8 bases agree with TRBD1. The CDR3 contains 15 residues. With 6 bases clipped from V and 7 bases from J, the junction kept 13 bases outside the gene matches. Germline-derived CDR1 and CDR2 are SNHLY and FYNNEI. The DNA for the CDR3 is TGTGCCAGCAGCAATCTCCCGGGACAGGTTGGTGGCTACACCTTC. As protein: CASSNLPGQVGGYTF.

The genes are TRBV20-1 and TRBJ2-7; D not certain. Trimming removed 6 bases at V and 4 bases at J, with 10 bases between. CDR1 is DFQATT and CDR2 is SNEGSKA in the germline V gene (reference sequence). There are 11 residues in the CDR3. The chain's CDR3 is CSATYKYEQYF. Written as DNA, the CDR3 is TGCAGTGCAACCTACAAATACGAGCAGTACTTC.

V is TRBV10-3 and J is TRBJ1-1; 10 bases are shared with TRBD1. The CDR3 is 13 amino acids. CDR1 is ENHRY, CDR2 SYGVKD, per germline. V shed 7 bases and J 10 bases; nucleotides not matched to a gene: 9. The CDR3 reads CAITPSGQGGAFF. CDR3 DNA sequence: TGTGCCATCACCCCTTCAGGACAGGGGGGAGCTTTCTTT.

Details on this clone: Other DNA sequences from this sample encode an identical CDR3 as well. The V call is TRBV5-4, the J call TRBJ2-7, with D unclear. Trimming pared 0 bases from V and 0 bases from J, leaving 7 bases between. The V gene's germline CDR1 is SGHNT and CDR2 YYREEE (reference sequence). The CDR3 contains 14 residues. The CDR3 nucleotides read TGTGCCAGCAGCTTGGTGGGCAGCTCCTACGAGCAGTACTTC. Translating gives CASSLVGSSYEQYF. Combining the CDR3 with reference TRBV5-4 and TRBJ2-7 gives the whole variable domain ETGVTQSPTHLIKTRGQQVTLRCSSQSGHNTVSWYQQALGQGPQFIFQYYREEENGRGNFPPRFSGLQFPNYSSELNVNALELDDSALYLCASSLVGSSYEQYFGPGTRLTVT.

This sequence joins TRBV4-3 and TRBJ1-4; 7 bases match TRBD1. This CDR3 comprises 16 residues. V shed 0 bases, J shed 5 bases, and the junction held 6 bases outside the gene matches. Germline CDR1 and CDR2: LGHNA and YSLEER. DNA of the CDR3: TGCGCCAGCAGCCAAGAGATAGGGGGCATAAATGAAAAACTGTTTTTT. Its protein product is CASSQEIGGINEKLFF.

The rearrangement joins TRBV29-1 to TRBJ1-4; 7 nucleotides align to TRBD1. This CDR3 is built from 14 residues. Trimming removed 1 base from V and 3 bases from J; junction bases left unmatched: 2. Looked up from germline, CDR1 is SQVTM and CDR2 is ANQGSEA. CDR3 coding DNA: TGCAGCGTTGAAGGGGGACAGCCTAATGAAAAACTGTTTTTT. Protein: CSVEGGQPNEKLFF. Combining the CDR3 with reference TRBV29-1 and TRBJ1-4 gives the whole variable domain SAVISQKPSRDICQRGTSLTIQCQVDSQVTMMFWYRQQPGQSLTLIATANQGSEATYESGFVIDKFPISRPNLTFSTLTVSNMSPEDSSIYLCSVEGGQPNEKLFFGSGTQLSVL.

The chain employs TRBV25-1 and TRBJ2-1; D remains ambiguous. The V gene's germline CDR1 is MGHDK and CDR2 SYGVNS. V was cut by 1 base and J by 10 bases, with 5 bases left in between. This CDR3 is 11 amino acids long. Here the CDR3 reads CASSEWAEQFF. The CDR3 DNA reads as TGTGCCAGCAGTGAATGGGCAGAGCAGTTCTTC.

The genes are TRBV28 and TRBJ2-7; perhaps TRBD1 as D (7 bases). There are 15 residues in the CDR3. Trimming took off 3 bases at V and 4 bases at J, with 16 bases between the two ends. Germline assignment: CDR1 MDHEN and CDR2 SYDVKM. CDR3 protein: CASSLEGAILYEQYF. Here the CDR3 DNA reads TGTGCCAGCAGTTTGGAGGGGGCGATCCTTTACGAGCAGTACTTC.

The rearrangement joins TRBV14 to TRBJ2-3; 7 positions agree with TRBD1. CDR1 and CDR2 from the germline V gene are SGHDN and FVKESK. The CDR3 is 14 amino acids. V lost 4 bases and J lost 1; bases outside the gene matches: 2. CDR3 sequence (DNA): TGTGCCAGCAGCCGTGACAGGGGCACAGATACGCAGTATTTT. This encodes CASSRDRGTDTQYF.